Following are 30 T cell receptor beta chains from one sample sequenced in a study of blood T cells in healthy people across ages (dated by TCRdb to 2014 to 2015). Preparation of the library involved 5' RACE. Reads for this sample came from an Illumina HiSeq 2500. The second PCR ran for about 7 to 11 cycles and used a J-beta primer mix along with a sample-barcoded 5' primer. TCRdb reworked the public reads: Q25 trimming with fastp, MiXCR clone assembly, productive beta chains retained. Each record represents a unique CDR3 protein, reported with the most common genes and DNA among its rows. This sample holds some 1,500,000 distinct CDR3 sequences; about 45% were observed only once. The ten largest clones capture under 5% of the sample. The sequencing input was blood. The receptors originated from a woman under 30 in good health.

As regards this clonotype: Because the CDR3's place on the DNA is in doubt, the DNA is left out and the CDR3 is given as listed by TCRdb. The genes are TRBV25-1 and TRBJ2-5; the table calls TRBD1, which could not be checked here. The CDR3 extends over 15 residues, inclusive of both ends. Germline V gene data show CDR1 as MGHDK and CDR2 as SYGVNS. The CDR3 here is CASSSGQGFWVTPYF.

This clonotype was observed a few times. The rearrangement links TRBV29-1 to TRBJ2-1; 8 nucleotides line up with TRBD2. V was pared by 3 bases and J by 6 bases, with 19 bases of the junction left unmatched. The CDR3 has 18 amino acids. CDR1 and CDR2 (germline): SQVTM, ANQGSEA. The CDR3 DNA reads as TGCAGCGTTGAGGGGACTAGTGAAGAGGGGGAGGGTCTCAATGAGCAGTTCTTC. Translated, it gives CSVEGTSEEGEGLNEQFF.

CDR3 protein: CASSQGSLRELFF. The CDR3 region has the DNA TGCGCCAGCAGCCAAGGCAGCCTCCGGGAGCTGTTTTTT. This chain connects TRBV4-1 to TRBJ2-2; D uncertain. The CDR3 is made up of 13 amino acids. Germline CDR1 is MGHRA and CDR2 is YSYEKL. V was pared by 1 base and J by 9 bases, with 9 bases between.

Details on this clonotype: Being one base from a much bigger clone, this may be a read error. This chain links TRBV18 with TRBJ2-7, with 9 bases that match TRBD1. CDR3 length: 14 residues. Germline CDR1 KGHSH, CDR2 LQKENI. CDR3 region: CTSSHKGQGYEQYF. CDR3 in DNA: TGTACCAGCTCCCACAAAGGACAGGGGTACGAGCAGTACTTC.

V is TRBV2 and J is TRBJ2-7; D gene uncertain. The CDR3 sequence is 12 residues long. Trimming removed 4 bases at V and 7 bases at J, with 11 bases between. Germline CDR1 and CDR2: SNHLY and FYNNEI. CDR3 in amino acids: CASSGAGNEQYF. In DNA form, the CDR3 reads TGTGCCAGCAGTGGCGCTGGGAATGAGCAGTACTTC.

The chain joins TRBV6-2 or TRBV6-3 to TRBJ2-1, with TRBD2 matching over 11 bases. Trimming cost V 6 bases and J 7 bases; bases outside gene matches: 11. Germline values: CDR1 MNHEY, CDR2 SVGEGT. This CDR3 comprises 16 residues. The CDR3: CASSRPRLAGLNEQFF. The CDR3 bases are TGTGCCAGCAGCCGGCCGCGACTAGCGGGACTAAATGAGCAGTTCTTC.

The chain is built from TRBV7-2 and TRBJ1-1; 7 bases map to TRBD1. CDR3 length: 14 residues. Per the germline V gene, CDR1 is SGHTA and CDR2 is FQGNSA. After removal of 1 base from V and 5 bases from J, the junction contained 4 bases not matched to a gene. CDR3 DNA: TGTGCCAGCAGCTTAGTTCAGGGGGAGACTGAAGCTTTCTTT. Translation gives CASSLVQGETEAFF.

This chain links TRBV9 with TRBJ1-5; D is perhaps TRBD1 (6 bases). Trimming removed 7 bases from V and 2 bases from J, with 13 bases in between. Germline V CDR1 and CDR2: SGDLS, YYNGEE. This CDR3 contains 14 residues. CDR3: CASPGQRGNQPQHF. CDR3 nucleotides: TGTGCCAGCCCTGGACAGCGGGGCAATCAGCCCCAGCATTTT.

CDR3 loop: CASSTPGAGMNSPLHF. CDR3 in DNA: TGTGCCAGCAGCACTCCTGGGGCAGGGATGAATTCACCCCTCCACTTT. V gene TRBV13 combines with J gene TRBJ1-6; D is perhaps TRBD1 (5 bases). CDR1 and CDR2 (germline): PRHDT, FYEKMQ (reference sequence). V lost 5 bases and J lost 7, with 18 bases in between. The CDR3 contains 16 residues.

In this sample, this clonotype turned up a few times. CDR3 nucleotides: TGTGCCAGCAGAATGGCCTATAGCAATCAGCCCCAGCATTTT. Translating gives CASRMAYSNQPQHF. J is TRBJ1-5 and V is TRBV6-1; D is unclear. The V and J ends lost 6 bases and 0 bases respectively, with 9 bases between them. The CDR3 consists of 14 residues. The V gene's germline CDR1 is MNHNS and CDR2 SASEGT.

V is TRBV15 and J is TRBJ2-2, with 10 bases lining up with TRBD2. This CDR3 contains 16 residues. V gave up 10 bases and J gave up 3 bases; unmatched junction bases: 11. In germline, CDR1 is LNHNV, CDR2 YYDKDF (reference sequence). CDR3 in amino acids: CASRSTSGVHTGELFF. In DNA form, the CDR3 reads TGTGCCAGCCGTAGTACTAGCGGGGTGCACACCGGGGAGCTGTTTTTT.

This clonotype was seen a handful of times. The J gene is TRBJ2-2, the V gene TRBV29-1; 7 bases are shared with TRBD1. Germline V CDR1 and CDR2: SQVTM, ANQGSEA. The ends lost 2 bases at V and 3 bases at J; junction bases unmatched: 15. The CDR3 has 18 residues. CDR3 sequence reads: CSVEFRKPGTEHTGELFF. The CDR3 DNA follows: TGCAGCGTTGAATTCCGCAAGCCCGGGACAGAACACACCGGGGAGCTGTTTTTT.

The chain joins TRBV4-1 to TRBJ2-3; 7 bases fit TRBD1. The CDR3 totals 17 residues. The trim removed 5 bases at V and 1 base at J, leaving 12 bases unmatched. Germline V gene sequence: CDR1 MGHRA, CDR2 YSYEKL. The CDR3 nucleotides read TGCGCCAGCAGCTCGTCCCCAGGGGGTGGGGGCACAGATACGCAGTATTTT. Translating it yields CASSSSPGGGGTDTQYF.

The chain links TRBV10-3 to TRBJ2-5, with 8 bases lining up with TRBD2. The trim removed 0 bases at V and 11 bases at J, leaving 14 bases unmatched. Germline assignment: CDR1 ENHRY and CDR2 SYGVKD. CDR3 length: 16 residues. DNA for the CDR3: TGTGCCATCAGTGAGTCCCGGGGGGGTTATGGGGATGAGCAGTACTTC. Translating gives CAISESRGGYGDEQYF.

The chain links TRBV7-9 to TRBJ2-1; D tentatively reads TRBD1 or TRBD2 (5 bases each). Germline loops: CDR1 SEHNR, CDR2 FQNEAQ (reference sequence). The V and J ends lost 11 bases and 0 bases respectively, with 17 bases between them. The length of the CDR3 is 15 residues. The CDR3 is CAGGRGSSSYNEQFF. CDR3 coding DNA: TGTGCCGGGGGACGGGGCTCCAGCTCCTACAATGAGCAGTTCTTC. Full variable domain (missing parts from reference TRBV7-9 and TRBJ2-1): DTGVSQNPRHKITKRGQNVTFRCDPISEHNRLYWYRQTLGQGPEFLTYFQNEAQLEKSRLLSDRFSAERPKGSFSTLEIQRTEQGDSAMYLCAGGRGSSSYNEQFFGPGTRLTVL.

The chain carries TRBV24-1 and TRBJ2-1; D not certain. The V end was cut by 3 bases, the J end by 0 bases, with 11 bases between. The CDR3 totals 16 residues. Germline CDR1 and CDR2: KGHDR and SFDVKD. The CDR3 spells CATSDPYQSSYNEQFF. The CDR3 bases are TGTGCCACCAGTGATCCGTATCAGAGCTCCTACAATGAGCAGTTCTTC.

About this clonotype itself: One junction end disagrees with the germline gene, perhaps due to a read error. The J gene is TRBJ2-1, the V gene TRBV20-1, with 12 bases lining up with TRBD2. Germline values: CDR1 DFQATT, CDR2 SNEGSKA (reference sequence). The CDR3 sequence is 18 residues long. This CDR3 is CSARGSSGRGGTYNEQFF. CDR3 bases: TGCAGTGCCAGAGGGTCTAGCGGGAGGGGGGGTACCTACAATGAGCAGTTCTTC.

The chain uses TRBV7-2 and TRBJ1-2; possibly TRBD1 for D (6 bases). V was cut by 5 bases and J by 6 bases, with 16 bases left in between. This CDR3 is built from 14 residues. Germline V gives CDR1 SGHTA, CDR2 FQGNSA. The CDR3 loop reads CASSPIQGSDGYTF. The CDR3, as DNA: TGTGCCAGCAGCCCTATACAGGGATCGGATGGCTACACCTTC.

The V and J genes are TRBV6-5 and TRBJ1-1; D call uncertain. The CDR3 is 11 residues long. Trimming pared 7 bases from V and 4 bases from J, leaving 7 bases between. CDR1 MNHEY and CDR2 SVGAGI come from the germline V gene. CDR3 protein: CASKLGTEAFF. DNA for the CDR3: TGTGCCAGCAAATTGGGCACTGAAGCTTTCTTT.

A few counts support this clonotype. The chain has TRBV6-2 or TRBV6-3 and TRBJ1-5; no firm D call. The CDR3 loop spans 13 amino acids. CDR1 MNHEY and CDR2 SVGEGT come from the germline V gene. Trimming removed 7 bases from V and 3 bases from J, with 10 bases in between. The CDR3 reads CASMVTLNQPQHF. CDR3 nucleotide sequence: TGTGCCAGCATGGTAACACTCAATCAGCCCCAGCATTTT.

The J gene is TRBJ2-7, the V gene TRBV5-1; D is undetermined. V was shortened by 0 bases and J by 3 bases, with 13 bases between the two germline ends. The CDR3 has 15 residues. CDR1 is SGHRS and CDR2 is YFSETQ in the germline V gene. The CDR3 is CASSLAGSPNYEQYF. The CDR3 coding sequence is TGCGCCAGCAGCTTGGCGGGTAGTCCGAACTACGAGCAGTACTTC.

This clonotype was counted ten times or more. The chain recombines TRBV29-1 with TRBJ1-6; D not resolved. This CDR3 is 11 amino acids long. Germline CDR1 SQVTM, CDR2 ANQGSEA. V was clipped by 8 bases and J by 9 bases, with 11 bases between them. In DNA form, the CDR3 reads TGCAGCACAAACAGACCTTCACCCCTCCACTTT. As protein: CSTNRPSPLHF.

The DNA of the CDR3 is TGCGCCAGCAGCCCTAGGACAGGGCTTGACTATGGCTACACCTTC. Its translation is CASSPRTGLDYGYTF. J is TRBJ1-2 and V is TRBV4-1; 8 bases are shared with TRBD1. Germline V gene sequence: CDR1 MGHRA, CDR2 YSYEKL. The junction had 7 bases not matched to a gene; V was cut back by 4 bases and J by 3 bases. The CDR3 totals 15 residues.

V usage is TRBV9 and J usage is TRBJ2-1, with TRBD2 identical over 7 bases. Trimming removed 1 base from V and 1 base from J; junction bases left unmatched: 2. Germline values: CDR1 SGDLS, CDR2 YYNGEE. This CDR3 has 15 residues. This CDR3 reads CASSVLGGSYNEQFF. CDR3 coding DNA: TGTGCCAGCAGCGTATTGGGGGGGTCCTACAATGAGCAGTTCTTC.

V usage is TRBV3-1 and J usage is TRBJ2-1; 12 bases line up with TRBD2. CDR3 length equals 16 residues. Germline CDR1 reads LGHDT; CDR2 reads YNNKEL (reference sequence). The J segment lost 8 bases and the V segment lost 0 bases, leaving 5 bases of the junction unmatched. CDR3 coding DNA: TGTGCCAGCAGCCAAGAAGGACTAGCGGGGTGGGATGAGCAGTTCTTC. Translating gives CASSQEGLAGWDEQFF.

V and J are TRBV5-1 and TRBJ1-1; maybe TRBD1 (5 bases). This CDR3 region has 15 residues. The germline CDR1 and CDR2 sequences are SGHRS and YFSETQ. Trimming pared 0 bases from V and 1 base from J, leaving 10 bases between. The CDR3 DNA follows: TGCGCCAGCAGCTTGGGTCCACAGGAGAACACTGAAGCTTTCTTT. It translates to CASSLGPQENTEAFF.

V gene TRBV24-1 combines with J gene TRBJ1-5; D gene unclear. This CDR3 contains 12 residues. CDR1 is KGHDR, CDR2 SFDVKD, per germline. Trimming took 3 bases from V and 3 from J, leaving 2 bases between them. The CDR3 DNA follows: TGTGCCACCAGTGATGCCAATCAGCCCCAGCATTTT. It codes for CATSDANQPQHF.

The chain carries TRBV15 and TRBJ2-1, with a possible D match to TRBD1 (5 bases). Trimming stripped 3 bases from V and 13 bases from J, with 25 bases between. The CDR3 extends over 16 amino acids. Per germline, CDR1 LNHNV and CDR2 YYDKDF (reference sequence). The CDR3 nucleotides read TGTGCCACCAGCAGTCCCCCGGCGACAGACAAAGAGACCCAGTTCTTC. It specifies CATSSPPATDKETQFF.

This chain uses TRBV5-1 with TRBJ2-5, with D unclear. The germline gives CDR1 SGHRS, CDR2 YFSETQ. The CDR3 length is 13 residues. Trimming shortened V by 0 bases and J by 1 base, and 4 bases separated the two germline ends. DNA of the CDR3: TGCGCCAGCAGCTTGGTCTTCCAAGAGACCCAGTACTTC. It specifies CASSLVFQETQYF.

The chain links TRBV12-3 or TRBV12-4 to TRBJ2-7, with TRBD2 identical over 11 bases. The CDR3 is made up of 13 amino acids. Trimming took 10 bases from V and 6 from J; bases not matched to a gene: 8. CDR3: CATTTSGMAEQYF. Here the CDR3 DNA reads TGTGCCACCACGACTAGCGGGATGGCCGAGCAGTACTTC.